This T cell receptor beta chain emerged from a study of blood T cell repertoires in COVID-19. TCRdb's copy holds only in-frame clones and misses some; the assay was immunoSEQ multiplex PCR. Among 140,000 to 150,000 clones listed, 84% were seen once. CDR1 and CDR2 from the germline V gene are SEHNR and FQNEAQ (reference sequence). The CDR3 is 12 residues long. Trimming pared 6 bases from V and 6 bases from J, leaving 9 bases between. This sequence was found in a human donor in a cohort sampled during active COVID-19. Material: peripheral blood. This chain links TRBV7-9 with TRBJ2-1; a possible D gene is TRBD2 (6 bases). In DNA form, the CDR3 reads TGTGCCAGCAGTACGGGAGTCAATGAGCAGTTCTTC. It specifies CASSTGVNEQFF.